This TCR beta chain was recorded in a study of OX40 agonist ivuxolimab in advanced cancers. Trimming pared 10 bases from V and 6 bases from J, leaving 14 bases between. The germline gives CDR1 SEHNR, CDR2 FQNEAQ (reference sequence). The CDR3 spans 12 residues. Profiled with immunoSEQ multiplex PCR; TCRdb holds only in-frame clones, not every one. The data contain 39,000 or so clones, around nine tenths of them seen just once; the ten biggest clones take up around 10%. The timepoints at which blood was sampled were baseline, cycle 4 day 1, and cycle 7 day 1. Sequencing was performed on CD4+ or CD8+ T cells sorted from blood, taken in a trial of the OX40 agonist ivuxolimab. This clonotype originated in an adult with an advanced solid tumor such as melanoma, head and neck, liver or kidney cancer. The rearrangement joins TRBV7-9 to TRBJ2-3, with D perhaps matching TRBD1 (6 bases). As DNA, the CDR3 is TGTGCCACCGAAGGGGGTAGGGATACGCAGTATTTT. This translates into CATEGGRDTQYF.